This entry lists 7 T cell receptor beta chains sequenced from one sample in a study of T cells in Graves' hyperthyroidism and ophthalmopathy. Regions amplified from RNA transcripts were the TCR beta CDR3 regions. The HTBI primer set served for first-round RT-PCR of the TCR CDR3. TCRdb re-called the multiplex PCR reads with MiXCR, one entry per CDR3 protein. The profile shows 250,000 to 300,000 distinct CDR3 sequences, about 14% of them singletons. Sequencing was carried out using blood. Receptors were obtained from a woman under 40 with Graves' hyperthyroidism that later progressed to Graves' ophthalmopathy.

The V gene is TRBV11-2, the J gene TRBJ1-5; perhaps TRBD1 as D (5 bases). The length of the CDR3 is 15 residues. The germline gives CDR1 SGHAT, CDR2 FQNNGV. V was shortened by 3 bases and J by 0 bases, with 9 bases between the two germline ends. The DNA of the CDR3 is TGTGCCAGCAGCTTCGGGACGGGTAGCAATCAGCCCCAGCATTTT. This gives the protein CASSFGTGSNQPQHF.

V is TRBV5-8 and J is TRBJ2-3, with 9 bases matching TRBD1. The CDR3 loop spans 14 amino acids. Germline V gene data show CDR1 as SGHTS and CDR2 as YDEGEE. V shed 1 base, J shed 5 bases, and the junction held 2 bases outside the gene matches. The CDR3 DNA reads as TGTGCCAGCAGCTTGACAGGGGGCGTAGATACGCAGTATTTT. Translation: CASSLTGGVDTQYF.

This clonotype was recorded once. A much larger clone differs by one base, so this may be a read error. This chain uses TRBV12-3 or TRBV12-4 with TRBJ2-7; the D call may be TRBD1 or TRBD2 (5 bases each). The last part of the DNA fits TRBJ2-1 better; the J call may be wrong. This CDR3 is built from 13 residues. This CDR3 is CASSPGRPYEQFF. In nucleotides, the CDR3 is TGTGCCAGCAGTCCGGGACGCCCCTACGAGCAGTTCTTC.

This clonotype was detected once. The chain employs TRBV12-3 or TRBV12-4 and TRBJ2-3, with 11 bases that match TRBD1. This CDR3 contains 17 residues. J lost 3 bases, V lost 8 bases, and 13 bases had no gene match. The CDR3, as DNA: TGTGCCAGCTGCAGTCTAGCGGGACAGGGGGTTACAGATACGCAGTATTTT. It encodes CASCSLAGQGVTDTQYF.

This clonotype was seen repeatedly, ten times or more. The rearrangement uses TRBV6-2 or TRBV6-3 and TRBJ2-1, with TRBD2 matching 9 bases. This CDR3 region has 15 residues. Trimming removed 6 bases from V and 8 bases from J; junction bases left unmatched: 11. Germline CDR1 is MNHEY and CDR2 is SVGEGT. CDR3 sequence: CASSYDFAGGYEQFF. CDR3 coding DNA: TGTGCCAGCAGCTACGACTTTGCGGGAGGGTATGAGCAGTTCTTC.

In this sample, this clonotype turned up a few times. The CDR3 spells CATSRDLAMGQVAEAFF. Here the CDR3 DNA reads TGTGCCACCAGCAGAGACTTGGCCATGGGACAGGTTGCTGAAGCTTTCTTT. The chain couples TRBV15 to TRBJ1-1; 8 bases are shared with TRBD1. Germline V lookup: CDR1 LNHNV, CDR2 YYDKDF (reference sequence). The ends lost 0 bases at V and 6 bases at J; junction bases unmatched: 12. This CDR3 has 17 amino acids.

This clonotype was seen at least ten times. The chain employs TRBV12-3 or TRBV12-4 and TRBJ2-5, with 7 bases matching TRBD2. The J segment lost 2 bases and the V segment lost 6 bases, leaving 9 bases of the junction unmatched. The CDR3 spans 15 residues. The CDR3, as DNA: TGTGCCAGCAGCCCCGGGGGGACGGAGCAAGAGACCCAGTACTTC. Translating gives CASSPGGTEQETQYF.